This entry concerns a single T cell receptor beta chain. The target antigen is unknown. The data derive from a study of cytomegalovirus exposure and HLA in healthy donors. In the study overall: Among some 400 genotyped donors, around 77% fell in the Caucasian-associated ancestry cluster.

This CDR3 contains 15 residues. The ends were cut back, 3 bases at V and 0 bases at J, with 9 bases in the middle. Germline values: CDR1 SNHLY, CDR2 FYNNEI. Findings and caveats of the study: V- and J-gene trimming of TCR beta was linked (in a later analysis) to a missense DCLRE1C variant. Serostatus for CMV was the only available immune exposure information.

With 60 Vbeta and 13 Jbeta primers, the PCR was carried out. Here immunoSEQ multiplex PCR was the method, and the copy in TCRdb shows in-frame clones only, minus some. The table includes about 240,000 clones, 78% detected once. The receptor comes from a boy younger than 18 in good health and CMV-seronegative. V gene TRBV2 combines with J gene TRBJ1-3, with D maybe TRBD1 (6 bases). The material sequenced was PBMCs. This CDR3 reads CASSEDRSSGNTIYF. The CDR3 coding sequence is TGTGCCAGCAGTGAGGACAGATCCTCTGGAAACACCATATATTTT.